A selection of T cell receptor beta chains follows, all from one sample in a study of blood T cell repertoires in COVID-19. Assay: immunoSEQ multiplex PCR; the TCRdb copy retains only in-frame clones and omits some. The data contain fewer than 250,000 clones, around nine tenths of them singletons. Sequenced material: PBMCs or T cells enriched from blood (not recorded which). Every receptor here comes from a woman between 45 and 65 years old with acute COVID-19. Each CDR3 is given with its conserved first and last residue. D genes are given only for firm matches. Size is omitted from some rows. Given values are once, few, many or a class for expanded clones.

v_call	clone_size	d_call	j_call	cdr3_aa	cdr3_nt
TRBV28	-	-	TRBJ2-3	CASRRGSSTDTQYF	TGTGCCAGCAGGCGGGGTTCCAGCACAGATACGCAGTATTTT
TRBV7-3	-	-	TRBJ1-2	CASSFSGNSNYGYTF	TGTGCCAGCAGCTTTTCTGGCAATTCTAACTATGGCTACACCTTC
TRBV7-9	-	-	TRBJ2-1	CASSLAKQHNEQFF	TGTGCCAGCAGCTTAGCGAAACAGCACAATGAGCAGTTCTTC
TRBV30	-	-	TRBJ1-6	CAWSRGGFTYSPLHF	TGTGCCTGGAGTCGGGGGGGCTTCACTTATTCACCCCTCCACTTT
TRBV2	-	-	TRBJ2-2	CASNSLGSNTGELFF	TGTGCCAGCAACTCCCTGGGCTCGAACACCGGGGAGCTGTTTTTT
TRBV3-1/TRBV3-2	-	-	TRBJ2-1	CASSQVGAGRENDEQFF	TGTGCCAGCAGCCAAGTGGGGGCCGGGCGGGAGAACGATGAGCAGTTCTTC
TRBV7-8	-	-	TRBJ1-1	CASSIHLSARAMNTEAFF	TGTGCCAGCAGCATTCATTTATCGGCCAGGGCTATGAACACTGAAGCTTTCTTT
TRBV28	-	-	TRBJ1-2	CASSPNIGQQNYGYTF	TGTGCCAGCAGCCCCAATATCGGACAGCAGAACTATGGCTACACCTTC
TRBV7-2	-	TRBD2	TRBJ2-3	CASSFSREDRDTQYF	TGTGCCAGCAGCTTCTCGCGGGAGGATCGGGATACGCAGTATTTT
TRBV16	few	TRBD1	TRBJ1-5	CASSQFGTEKPGQPQHF	TGTGCCAGCAGCCAATTTGGGACAGAGAAGCCTGGTCAGCCCCAGCATTTT
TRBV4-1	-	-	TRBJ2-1	CASSHTVGGRGEQFF	TGCGCCAGCAGCCATACTGTGGGAGGAAGGGGTGAGCAGTTCTTC
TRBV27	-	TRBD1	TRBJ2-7	CASSAGTGVYYEQYF	TGTGCCAGCAGTGCAGGGACAGGGGTTTACTACGAGCAGTACTTC
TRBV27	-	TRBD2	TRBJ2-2	CASSWGGGVRGLLFF	TGTGCCAGCAGTTGGGGGGGAGGGGTAAGAGGTTTGCTGTTTTTT
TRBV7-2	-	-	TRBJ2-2	CASSSQGYGELFF	TGTGCCAGCAGCTCCCAGGGGTACGGGGAGCTGTTTTTT
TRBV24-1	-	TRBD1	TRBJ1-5	CATSDRDSGRFGNQPQHF	TGTGCCACCAGTGATAGGGACAGCGGTAGATTTGGCAATCAGCCCCAGCATTTT
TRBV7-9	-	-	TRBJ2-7	CASSAGGYEQYF	TGTGCCAGCAGCGCCGGCGGCTACGAGCAGTACTTC
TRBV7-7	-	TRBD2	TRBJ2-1	CASSLGTSANNEQFF	TGTGCTAGCAGCTTAGGGACTAGCGCAAACAATGAGCAGTTCTTC
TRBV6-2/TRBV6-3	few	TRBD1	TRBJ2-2	CASSPQGLGTGELFF	TGTGCCAGCAGCCCACAGGGGTTGGGCACCGGGGAGCTGTTTTTT
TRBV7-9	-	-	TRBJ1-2	CASSFWPPAFYGYTF	TGTGCCAGCAGCTTTTGGCCGCCTGCCTTCTATGGCTACACCTTC
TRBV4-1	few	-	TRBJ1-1	CASSQGPPRALNTEAFF	TGCGCCAGCAGCCAAGGTCCCCCCCGAGCCCTCAACACTGAAGCTTTCTTT
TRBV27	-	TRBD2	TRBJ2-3	CASSWAGVPDTQYF	TGTGCCAGCAGTTGGGCGGGAGTACCAGATACGCAGTATTTT
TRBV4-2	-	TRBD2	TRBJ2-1	CASSPLRGTSGRASYNEQFF	TGTGCCAGCAGCCCCCTACGGGGGACTAGCGGGAGGGCCTCCTACAATGAGCAGTTCTTC
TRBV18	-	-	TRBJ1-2	CASSLGTPGYGYTF	TGTGCCAGCTCACTGGGGACACCTGGGTATGGCTACACCTTC
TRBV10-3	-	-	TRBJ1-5	CAISGQGSNQPQHF	TGTGCCATCAGTGGGCAGGGTAGCAATCAGCCCCAGCATTTT
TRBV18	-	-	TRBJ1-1	CASSPGLGRGHTEAFF	TGTGCCAGCTCACCTGGATTAGGGAGGGGACACACTGAAGCTTTCTTT
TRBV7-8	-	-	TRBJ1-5	CASSLVPPQVSNQPQHF	TGTGCCAGCAGCTTAGTTCCCCCACAGGTTAGCAATCAGCCCCAGCATTTT
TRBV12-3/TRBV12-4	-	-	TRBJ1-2	CASSSDYGYTF	TGTGCCAGCAGTTCAGACTATGGCTACACCTTC